This T cell receptor (beta chain) emerged from a study of technical replicates of blood from several donors. Germline CDR1 reads MNHEY; CDR2 reads SVGAGI. V was trimmed by 5 bases and J by 0 bases, leaving 8 bases between them. The CDR3 has 15 residues. Libraries were prepared by immunoSEQ multiplex PCR; TCRdb keeps only in-frame clonotypes and omits some of them. The sample includes fewer than 80,000 clones, roughly 91% of them seen just once. The sequence came from a human donor in good health. Some clones in this sample may be carry-over from other donors' samples. J is TRBJ2-6 and V is TRBV6-5; tentatively, D is TRBD2 (5 bases). Sequencing was performed on PBMCs. The CDR3 nucleotides read TGTGCCAGCAGTGGCGGGTTCTCTGGGGCCAACGTCCTGACTTTC. Its protein is CASSGGFSGANVLTF.